One and the same sample provided the 23 T cell receptor beta chains below, sequenced in a study of cytomegalovirus exposure and HLA in healthy donors. The PCR had 60 Vbeta and 13 Jbeta primers. Clones were read by immunoSEQ multiplex PCR, and TCRdb kept only the in-frame ones, dropping some. This sample carries approximately 170,000 clones, over 80% of them seen once, and the ten largest clones take 1% to 1.5%. The sample comprised PBMCs. Receptors were obtained from a boy aged 2 to 9 in good health and CMV-seronegative.

The chain has TRBV6-4 and TRBJ2-2; maybe TRBD2 (6 bases). The CDR3 totals 14 residues. V lost 4 bases to trimming and J lost 4 bases, with 10 bases between them. CDR1 is MRHNA, CDR2 SNTAGT, per germline. DNA for the CDR3: TGTGCCAGCAGTGTAGAGGAGGGCACCGGGGAGCTGTTTTTT. The encoded protein is CASSVEEGTGELFF.

The rearrangement joins TRBV6-1 to TRBJ2-3, with D possibly matching TRBD2 (7 bases). Germline lookup yields CDR1 MNHNS and CDR2 SASEGT. The CDR3 length is 16 residues. The V gene lost 4 bases and the J gene lost 4 bases, with 18 bases spanning the gap. The CDR3: CASSGGRGGRPDTQYF. The CDR3 DNA is TGTGCCAGCAGTGGGGGGAGGGGGGGACGTCCAGATACGCAGTATTTT.

This chain uses TRBV5-6 with TRBJ1-1, with D possibly matching TRBD1 (5 bases). Looked up from germline, CDR1 is SGHDT and CDR2 is YYEEEE. V was trimmed by 0 bases and J by 2 bases, leaving 11 bases between them. The CDR3 has 15 amino acids. The CDR3 DNA follows: TGTGCCAGCAGCTTGGTGGGCAGGGTAAACACTGAAGCTTTCTTT. Translating gives CASSLVGRVNTEAFF.

This clone was seen a single time. This chain joins TRBV6-5 and TRBJ1-1; 8 bases map to TRBD1. CDR3 length: 13 amino acids. Germline V gives CDR1 MNHEY, CDR2 SVGAGI. The ends lost 6 bases at V and 4 bases at J; junction bases unmatched: 4. CDR3 nucleotides: TGTGCCAGCAGAGACAGGGGAGTCACTGAAGCTTTCTTT. Translating it yields CASRDRGVTEAFF.

The chain is built from TRBV9 and TRBJ2-6, with TRBD2 as a possible D gene (5 bases). The V gene lost 3 bases and the J gene lost 1 base, with 11 bases spanning the gap. Germline V gene sequence: CDR1 SGDLS, CDR2 YYNGEE. CDR3 size: 16 residues. CDR3 sequence: CASSAPGESGANVLTF. Here the CDR3 DNA reads TGTGCCAGCAGCGCCCCCGGGGAATCTGGGGCCAACGTCCTGACTTTC.

CDR3 in DNA: TGCGCCAGCAGTCACCTGAGGACTAGCGGCCACTGGTTGGAGACCCAGTACTTC. Its translation: CASSHLRTSGHWLETQYF. The J gene is TRBJ2-5, the V gene TRBV23-1; 10 positions agree with TRBD2. TRBV23-1 is assigned to the ORF class and has an uncertain function. The CDR3 loop spans 18 amino acids. V dropped 3 bases and J dropped 5; count of bases not matched to a gene: 15.

The gene calls are TRBV4-2 and TRBJ2-7, with 7 bases lining up with TRBD2. V lost 2 bases, J lost 3 bases, and 13 bases stayed unmatched. The CDR3 is 17 residues long. Germline values: CDR1 LGHNA, CDR2 YNFKEQ. CDR3 sequence: CASSQYGVSGSNYEQYF. The CDR3 nucleotides are TGTGCCAGCAGCCAATACGGGGTTAGCGGGTCGAACTACGAGCAGTACTTC.

V is TRBV5-8 and J is TRBJ2-5; D unresolved. The CDR3 is 14 amino acids. Trimming shortened V by 4 bases and J by 3 bases, and 13 bases separated the two germline ends. In germline, CDR1 is SGHTS, CDR2 YDEGEE. CDR3 protein: CASSPRGFKETQYF. DNA for the CDR3: TGTGCCAGCAGCCCTAGAGGATTCAAAGAGACCCAGTACTTC. Complete variable domain (other parts from reference TRBV5-8 and TRBJ2-5): EAGVTQSPTHLIKTRGQQATLRCSPISGHTSVYWYQQALGLGLQFLLWYDEGEERNRGNFPPRFSGRQFPNYSSELNVNALELEDSALYLCASSPRGFKETQYFGPGTRLLVL.

This chain uses TRBV7-8 with TRBJ1-2, with unresolved D. Germline V gene data show CDR1 as SGHVS and CDR2 as FQNEAQ. V was cut by 4 bases and J by 2 bases, with 14 bases left in between. The CDR3 has 15 residues. The CDR3 protein is CASSSPQRPNYGYTF. CDR3 nucleotide sequence: TGTGCCAGCAGCTCCCCGCAGCGACCCAACTATGGCTACACCTTC.

The chain has TRBV14 and TRBJ2-5; D gene ambiguous. CDR1 is SGHDN, CDR2 FVKESK, per germline. Trimming left V 4 bases short and J 1 base short, with 13 bases between. This CDR3 has 15 residues. CDR3 sequence (DNA): TGTGCCAGCAGCCCGGGTCTAGGCGGCCAAGAGACCCAGTACTTC. This codes for CASSPGLGGQETQYF. The full variable domain, its missing parts supplied by reference TRBV14 and TRBJ2-5, is EAGVTQFPSHSVIEKGQTVTLRCDPISGHDNLYWYRRVMGKEIKFLLHFVKESKQDESGMPNNRFLAERTGGTYSTLKVQPAELEDSGVYFCASSPGLGGQETQYFGPGTRLLVL.

This sequence joins TRBV7-9 and TRBJ2-1; 8 nucleotides agree with TRBD2. Per the germline V gene, CDR1 is SEHNR and CDR2 is FQNEAQ (reference sequence). J gave up 5 bases and V 2 bases, and 2 bases lay outside the gene matches. This CDR3 has 14 residues. CDR3 bases: TGTGCCAGCAGCTTACCGGGAGGGGACAATGAGCAGTTCTTC. This translates into CASSLPGGDNEQFF.

V is TRBV5-6 and J is TRBJ1-2, with TRBD1 matching over 7 bases. Germline lookup yields CDR1 SGHDT and CDR2 YYEEEE. This CDR3 has 15 residues. Unmatched junction bases numbered 11, after V lost 4 bases and J lost 5 bases. The DNA of the CDR3 is TGTGCCAGCAGCGATGAGACAGGGCCTACTTATGGCTACACCTTC. Amino acid sequence: CASSDETGPTYGYTF.

The chain links TRBV9 to TRBJ2-1; the D gene is possibly TRBD2 (5 bases). The CDR3 spans 14 residues. CDR1 is SGDLS, CDR2 YYNGEE, per germline. Trimming removed 3 bases from V and 7 bases from J, with 14 bases in between. CDR3: CASSGTGRWNEQFF. In nucleotides, the CDR3 is TGTGCCAGCAGCGGAACGGGGAGATGGAATGAGCAGTTCTTC. The variable domain in full, completed from reference TRBV9 and TRBJ2-1, reads DSGVTQTPKHLITATGQRVTLRCSPRSGDLSVYWYQQSLDQGLQFLIQYYNGEERAKGNILERFSAQQFPDLHSELNLSSLELGDSALYFCASSGTGRWNEQFFGPGTRLTVL.

This chain connects TRBV2 to TRBJ2-6; 9 bases are shared with TRBD1. The CDR3 length is 19 residues. The germline V gene encodes CDR1 SNHLY and CDR2 FYNNEI. The J segment lost 0 bases and the V segment lost 7 bases, leaving 13 bases of the junction unmatched. The CDR3 nucleotides read TGTGCCAGCATCACTTCCCGGACAGGGGCCGTCTCTGGGGCCAACGTCCTGACTTTC. Its protein product is CASITSRTGAVSGANVLTF.

A single count supports this clone. The chain combines TRBV7-2 with TRBJ2-2; tentative D call: TRBD1 (5 bases). The CDR3 length is 15 residues. Trimming took 6 bases from V and 4 from J, leaving 15 bases between them. Germline CDR1 SGHTA, CDR2 FQGNSA. The CDR3 coding sequence is TGTGCCAGCAGGTTGTTAGGGGATATCACCGGGGAGCTGTTTTTT. It specifies CASRLLGDITGELFF.

The J gene is TRBJ2-7, the V gene TRBV11-3; tentatively, D is TRBD2 (6 bases). The V gene's germline CDR1 is SGHNT and CDR2 YENEEA. This CDR3 has 13 amino acids. Trimming stripped 5 bases from V and 2 bases from J, with 10 bases between. The CDR3 sequence is CASSRESPYEQYF. CDR3 sequence (DNA): TGTGCCAGCAGCCGGGAGTCCCCCTACGAGCAGTACTTC.

This sequence joins TRBV7-2 and TRBJ2-5, with 7 bases lining up with TRBD2. In germline, CDR1 is SGHTA, CDR2 FQGNSA. CDR3 length equals 17 residues. V dropped 2 bases and J dropped 5; count of bases not matched to a gene: 14. The CDR3: CASSLRRLTSPEETQYF. Written as DNA, the CDR3 is TGTGCCAGCAGCTTAAGGCGGCTGACTAGCCCTGAGGAGACCCAGTACTTC.

V is TRBV13 and J is TRBJ1-1, with 8 bases matching TRBD1. V shed 3 bases, J shed 4 bases, and the junction held 4 bases outside the gene matches. Germline V gene data show CDR1 as PRHDT and CDR2 as FYEKMQ (reference sequence). This CDR3 spans 14 amino acids. CDR3 loop: CASSLDREGTEAFF. The CDR3 DNA follows: TGTGCCAGCAGCTTGGACAGGGAGGGCACTGAAGCTTTCTTT.

Comments on this clone: The same CDR3 arises from other DNA sequences in this sample as well. CDR3 in amino acids: CASSVTSGGETQYF. CDR3 sequence (DNA): TGTGCCAGCAGCGTGACTAGCGGGGGAGAGACCCAGTACTTC. The chain employs TRBV9 and TRBJ2-5, with 12 bases matching TRBD2. J lost 4 bases, V lost 2 bases, and 0 bases had no gene match. CDR3 length: 14 amino acids. The V gene's germline CDR1 is SGDLS and CDR2 YYNGEE.

V is TRBV5-6 and J is TRBJ2-5, with a possible D match to TRBD2 (6 bases). Germline V CDR1 and CDR2: SGHDT, YYEEEE. The V end was cut by 0 bases, the J end by 4 bases, with 19 bases between. CDR3 length equals 17 residues. The CDR3 sequence: CASSLAGVGPQRETQYF. The CDR3 coding sequence is TGTGCCAGCAGCTTGGCGGGGGTAGGTCCCCAACGAGAGACCCAGTACTTC.

CDR3 region: CASSLLAGAYEQYF. The CDR3 DNA sequence: TGTGCCAGCAGCTTACTAGCGGGGGCCTACGAGCAGTACTTC. The V gene is TRBV5-6, the J gene TRBJ2-7, with 11 bases aligning to TRBD2. CDR1 and CDR2 (germline): SGHDT, YYEEEE. V trimming: 2 bases; J trimming: 2 bases; junction bases outside the gene matches: 0. This CDR3 has 14 amino acids.

The chain recombines TRBV7-9 with TRBJ1-2, with a possible D match to TRBD1 (5 bases). Trimming took 2 bases from V and 8 from J, leaving 18 bases between them. Germline lookup yields CDR1 SEHNR and CDR2 FQNEAQ (reference sequence). CDR3 size: 15 residues. The CDR3 sequence: CASSLMGSGLQGYTF. The CDR3 DNA reads TGTGCCAGCAGCTTAATGGGCTCAGGGTTACAAGGCTACACCTTC.

The chain has TRBV9 and TRBJ2-3; 8 positions match TRBD2. The CDR3 has 16 amino acids. Germline V gene lookup returns CDR1 SGDLS and CDR2 YYNGEE. J gave up 1 base and V 4 bases, and 8 bases lay outside the gene matches. The CDR3 nucleotides read TGTGCCAGCAGCCCCGGGGGGGAGTTCCGCACAGATACGCAGTATTTT. The encoded protein is CASSPGGEFRTDTQYF. Looking up the rest from reference TRBV9 and TRBJ2-3 gives the full variable domain: DSGVTQTPKHLITATGQRVTLRCSPRSGDLSVYWYQQSLDQGLQFLIQYYNGEERAKGNILERFSAQQFPDLHSELNLSSLELGDSALYFCASSPGGEFRTDTQYFGPGTRLTVL.